Each of the 8 T cell receptor beta chains below was sequenced from the same sample in a study of shared clonotypes between healthy human individuals. Generated by immunoSEQ multiplex PCR, the TCRdb table keeps only in-frame clones and is missing some. The sample has about 1 million clones, around 76% seen once; the top ten hold approximately 1.5%. The sequencing sample was made of memory CD4+ T cells sorted from blood. As to subset: CD45RA-negative fraction. These receptors were obtained from a man younger than 30 in good health.

The CDR3 here is CASERDRADNEQFF. The CDR3 DNA follows: TGTGCCAGTGAGCGGGACAGGGCGGACAATGAGCAGTTCTTC. The V and J genes are TRBV19 and TRBJ2-1; 9 bases line up with TRBD1. V lost 8 bases and J lost 5; bases outside the gene matches: 7. The CDR3 spans 14 residues. Germline values: CDR1 LNHDA, CDR2 SQIVND (reference sequence).

Comments on this clone: Other DNA sequences within the sample encode an identical CDR3. The rearrangement links TRBV30 to TRBJ1-2; no clear D. Germline-derived CDR1 and CDR2 are GTSNPN and SVGIG (reference sequence). V was shortened by 1 base and J by 0 bases, with 6 bases between the two germline ends. The CDR3 has 13 amino acids. The CDR3 region has the DNA TGTGCCTGGAGTGGGGGATCTAACTATGGCTACACCTTC. Translating gives CAWSGGSNYGYTF.

V and J are TRBV15 and TRBJ2-3; 13 nucleotides match TRBD2. The CDR3 is 17 residues long. Germline lookup yields CDR1 LNHNV and CDR2 YYDKDF (reference sequence). Unmatched junction bases numbered 10, after V lost 5 bases and J lost 5 bases. The CDR3 spells CATSSRLAGGPGDTQYF. As DNA, the CDR3 is TGTGCCACCAGCTCACGACTAGCGGGGGGCCCGGGAGATACGCAGTATTTT.

The chain combines TRBV21-1 with TRBJ1-1; the table's D gene call, TRBD1, was not cross checked with the DNA. TRBV21-1 is a listed pseudogene. The CDR3 consists of 19 residues. The CDR3 DNA sequence: TGTGCCAGCAGCAAAAAAGGGAAGGGACAGGGTAGTTTGAACACTGAAGCTTTCTTT. Its translation: CASSKKGKGQGSLNTEAFF.

The chain joins TRBV7-3 to TRBJ1-1; the match to TRBD1 covers 8 bases. Germline CDR1 is SGHTA and CDR2 is FQGTGA. V lost 1 base, J lost 3 bases, and 7 bases stayed unmatched. The CDR3 runs to 16 residues. CDR3 region: CASSLIPTGADTEAFF. The CDR3 region has the DNA TGTGCCAGCAGCTTAATCCCGACAGGGGCGGACACTGAAGCTTTCTTT.

V is TRBV11-1 and J is TRBJ2-3; D may match TRBD1 or TRBD2 (6 bases each). The CDR3 is made up of 16 amino acids. Germline V gene data show CDR1 as SGHAT and CDR2 as FQDESV (reference sequence). V gave up 5 bases and J gave up 4 bases, with 19 bases separating them. The CDR3 nucleotides read TGTGCCAGCAGCCCCCAGGCTGGGGGGCGTGCAGATACGCAGTATTTT. It codes for CASSPQAGGRADTQYF.

In its sample, this clone was seen a few times. V is TRBV5-8 and J is TRBJ2-3; TRBD2 aligns across 9 bases. CDR3 length: 16 amino acids. The germline V gene encodes CDR1 SGHTS and CDR2 YDEGEE. Trimming took 4 bases from V and 4 from J; bases not matched to a gene: 10. The CDR3 coding sequence is TGTGCCAGCAGCACGGGGACTAGCAGTAAATCAGATACGCAGTATTTT. Residues: CASSTGTSSKSDTQYF.

The chain employs TRBV6-5 and TRBJ2-5, with D possibly being TRBD1 (5 bases). CDR3 size: 15 residues. Germline CDR1 and CDR2: MNHEY and SVGAGI. Between the trimmed V and J ends, which lost 5 bases and 1 base, there was a span of 14 bases. In DNA form, the CDR3 reads TGTGCCAGCAGTCCCAGAACAGGATTCCAAGAGACCCAGTACTTC. Its translation: CASSPRTGFQETQYF.